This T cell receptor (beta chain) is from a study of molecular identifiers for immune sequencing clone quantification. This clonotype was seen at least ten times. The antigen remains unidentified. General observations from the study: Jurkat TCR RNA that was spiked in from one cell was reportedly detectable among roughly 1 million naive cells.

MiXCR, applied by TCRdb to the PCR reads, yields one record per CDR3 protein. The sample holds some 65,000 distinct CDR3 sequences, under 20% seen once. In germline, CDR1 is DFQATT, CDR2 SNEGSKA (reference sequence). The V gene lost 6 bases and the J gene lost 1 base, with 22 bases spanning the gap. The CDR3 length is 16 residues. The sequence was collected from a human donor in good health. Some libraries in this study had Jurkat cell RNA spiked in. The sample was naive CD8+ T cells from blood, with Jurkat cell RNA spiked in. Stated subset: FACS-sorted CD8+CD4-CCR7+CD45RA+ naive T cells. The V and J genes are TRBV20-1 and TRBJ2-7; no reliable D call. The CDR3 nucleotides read TGCAGTGCGGCCTCACCCCTAAATCCCCTATCCTACGAGCAGTACTTC. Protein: CSAASPLNPLSYEQYF.